In its sample, the clone carrying this T cell receptor (beta chain) was seen once. In the original workflow: Amplification with reference gene primers provided the estimates of nucleated cell counts. The protocol was immunoSEQ multiplex PCR, while the TCRdb copy is restricted to in-frame clones and leaves out a portion. D and trimming come from the DNA, and the V and J calls and clone size come from that table. In the table there are some 100,000 clones, around nine tenths of which are singletons. This entry belongs to a study of blood T cell repertoires in COVID-19. Looked up from germline, CDR1 is SGHNT and CDR2 is YYREEE (reference sequence). The CDR3 is made up of 13 amino acids. The V end was cut by 3 bases, the J end by 12 bases, with 15 bases between.

The chain joins TRBV5-4 to TRBJ1-4; D gene ambiguous. The TCR sequence derives from a human donor in a cohort sampled during active COVID-19. Sequenced input: peripheral blood. The CDR3 coding sequence is TGTGCCAGCAGCTCACCCCCGTGGAGGGAACTGTTTTTT. Translated, it gives CASSSPPWRELFF.